This section outlines one T cell receptor beta chain sequence together with its context. The antigen is not known. This entry belongs to a study of T cell responses to AZD1222 COVID-19 vaccine. Points from the study as a whole: At study baseline, merely roughly 6 AZD1222 recipients were seropositive. Spike was spanned by vaccine-associated CD4 TCRs, with dominance at 160-218 and 743-854. In all cases, repertoires were sampled only after the peak T cell response. Clonal diversity may have been underestimated, and the donors were mostly white British, with more females than males.

Assay used: immunoSEQ multiplex PCR; TCRdb lists only in-frame clones, some missing. The sample yields tens of thousands of clones, around 90% seen once. The TCR sequence derives from an adult in good health. Sequencing used peripheral blood, obtained on day 0 of AZD1222 vaccination.

The CDR3 loop reads CASSTRGDTNTEAFF. Written as DNA, the CDR3 is TGTGCCAGCTCAACCCGGGGGGACACTAACACTGAAGCTTTCTTT. The chain uses TRBV18 and TRBJ1-1; tentative D call: TRBD1 (6 bases). The V gene's germline CDR1 is KGHSH and CDR2 LQKENI. V lost 5 bases to trimming and J lost 2 bases, with 15 bases between them. This CDR3 is built from 15 residues. Filled out from reference TRBV18 and TRBJ1-1, the complete variable domain reads NAGVMQNPRHLVRRRGQEARLRCSPMKGHSHVYWYRQLPEEGLKFMVYLQKENIIDESGMPKERFSAEFPKEGPSILRIQQVVRGDSAAYFCASSTRGDTNTEAFFGQGTRLTVV.